These 18 T cell receptor beta chains were all obtained from the same sample, sequenced in a study of blood T cell repertoires in COVID-19 (dated by TCRdb to about 2020). Receptors were amplified or captured by the immunoSEQ multiplex PCR assay. Entries here come from immuneACCESS through TCRdb and include only in-frame sequences with V and J called. Some clones fail to appear in such tables; in the studies checked, an unresolved V gene covers under half of the shortfall, and the cause of the remainder is unknown. The table for this sample lists fewer than 300,000 clones; approximately 88% of them were counted only once. The ten largest clones add up to more than 1% of the sample. The specimen was PBMCs or T cells enriched from blood (not recorded which). Receptor source: a woman in her forties with acute COVID-19.

CDR3 DNA: TGTGCCACCGCCCGGCGGGAGGGCAATGAGCAGTTCTTC. Translated, it gives CATARREGNEQFF. The chain carries TRBV10-3 and TRBJ2-1; 9 bases line up with TRBD2. CDR3 size: 13 residues. The J segment lost 6 bases and the V segment lost 10 bases, leaving 7 bases of the junction unmatched. Germline CDR1 reads ENHRY; CDR2 reads SYGVKD.

The CDR3 nucleotides read TGTGCCAGCAGAACAATTCCGGGAGCCGGGGAGCTGTTTTTT. Its protein product is CASRTIPGAGELFF. The chain has TRBV2 and TRBJ2-2; the D gene is possibly TRBD2 (6 bases). In germline, CDR1 is SNHLY, CDR2 FYNNEI. The CDR3 extends over 14 amino acids. V was cut by 6 bases and J by 6 bases, with 14 bases left in between.

This clone was detected only once. Other DNA sequences in this sample translate to the same CDR3. The rearrangement links TRBV28 to TRBJ2-1; 7 nucleotides agree with TRBD2. Germline assignment: CDR1 MDHEN and CDR2 SYDVKM. The V and J ends lost 2 bases and 4 bases, in that order; junction bases with no gene match: 2. The CDR3 spans 14 residues. CDR3 sequence (DNA): TGTGCCAGCAGTTTAAGCGGGGCATACAATGAGCAGTTCTTC. This sequence encodes CASSLSGAYNEQFF.

This chain joins TRBV7-9 and TRBJ2-2; a possible D gene is TRBD2 (6 bases). The V and J ends lost 5 bases and 4 bases respectively, with 17 bases between them. Germline loops: CDR1 SEHNR, CDR2 FQNEAQ (reference sequence). This CDR3 is 16 amino acids long. The CDR3 spells CASSLEHGSRTGELFF. DNA of the CDR3: TGTGCCAGCAGCCTAGAACACGGGAGTCGCACCGGGGAGCTGTTTTTT.

This clone was observed a single time. The rearrangement uses TRBV9 and TRBJ2-7, with a tentative D call TRBD2 (6 bases). This CDR3 has 15 residues. Germline V lookup: CDR1 SGDLS, CDR2 YYNGEE. Trimming stripped 3 bases from V and 0 bases from J, with 13 bases between. The CDR3: CASSDGGTYSYEQYF. CDR3 DNA sequence: TGTGCCAGCAGCGATGGGGGGACTTACTCCTACGAGCAGTACTTC.

The V call is TRBV18, the J call TRBJ1-1; D is ambiguous. The V end lost 2 bases, the J end lost 1 base, and 8 bases lay between the germline ends. Germline V CDR1 and CDR2: KGHSH, LQKENI. This CDR3 comprises 14 residues. The CDR3 sequence is CASSPGAGNTEAFF. DNA of the CDR3: TGTGCCAGCTCACCAGGAGCGGGGAACACTGAAGCTTTCTTT.

The sample holds one count of this clone. The V call is TRBV5-8, the J call TRBJ1-2; D might be TRBD1 (5 bases). CDR1 is SGHTS, CDR2 YDEGEE, per germline. The CDR3 sequence is 15 residues long. V was cut by 0 bases and J by 6 bases, with 15 bases left in between. The CDR3 DNA reads as TGTGCCAGCAGCTTGGTGGTCGCAGCCAGGGATGGCTACACCTTC. This translates into CASSLVVAARDGYTF. Full variable domain (missing parts from reference TRBV5-8 and TRBJ1-2): EAGVTQSPTHLIKTRGQQATLRCSPISGHTSVYWYQQALGLGLQFLLWYDEGEERNRGNFPPRFSGRQFPNYSSELNVNALELEDSALYLCASSLVVAARDGYTFGSGTRLTVV.

The genes are TRBV7-9 and TRBJ2-2, with D possibly being TRBD2 (5 bases). Germline CDR1 and CDR2: SEHNR and FQNEAQ (reference sequence). V was shortened by 1 base and J by 9 bases, with 9 bases between the two germline ends. The length of the CDR3 is 13 residues. In nucleotides, the CDR3 is TGTGCCAGCAGCTTAGAACTAGACCGGGAGCTGTTTTTT. Translation: CASSLELDRELFF.

This clone was detected only a few times. V gene TRBV11-2 combines with J gene TRBJ1-6; D is uncertain. The CDR3 is 15 residues long. Germline V gene sequence: CDR1 SGHAT, CDR2 FQNNGV. Trimming removed 2 bases from V and 9 bases from J, with 14 bases in between. As DNA, the CDR3 is TGTGCCAGCAGCTTATTCGGAGACCTCAGTTCACCCCTCCACTTT. Amino acids: CASSLFGDLSSPLHF. The full variable domain, its missing parts supplied by reference TRBV11-2 and TRBJ1-6, is EAGVAQSPRYKIIEKRQSVAFWCNPISGHATLYWYQQILGQGPKLLIQFQNNGVVDDSQLPKDRFSAERLKGVDSTLKIQPAKLEDSAVYLCASSLFGDLSSPLHFGNGTRLTVT.

The chain joins TRBV18 to TRBJ2-5; 8 bases map to TRBD2. Trimming took 2 bases from V and 2 from J; bases not matched to a gene: 7. Germline lookup yields CDR1 KGHSH and CDR2 LQKENI. The CDR3 consists of 16 residues. The CDR3 coding sequence is TGTGCCAGCTCACCAACGACGGGGGGGACACAAGAGACCCAGTACTTC. This translates into CASSPTTGGTQETQYF.

This chain connects TRBV10-3 to TRBJ2-5; D may be TRBD2 (6 bases). Deletions cut 6 bases from V and 1 base from J, with 12 bases between. The length of the CDR3 is 14 residues. The germline V gene encodes CDR1 ENHRY and CDR2 SYGVKD. The CDR3 here is CAISSFGGQETQYF. In DNA form, the CDR3 reads TGTGCCATCAGCTCTTTCGGGGGCCAAGAGACCCAGTACTTC.

This chain uses TRBV28 with TRBJ1-1; TRBD1 aligns across 7 bases. The V and J ends lost 1 base and 10 bases, in that order; junction bases with no gene match: 12. Germline V lookup: CDR1 MDHEN, CDR2 SYDVKM. CDR3 size: 15 residues. In DNA form, the CDR3 reads TGTGCCAGCAGTTTATTGGGCGACAGGGTTAAAGCAGCTTTCTTT. It translates to CASSLLGDRVKAAFF.

Here the CDR3 reads CASSSSMNTEAFF. CDR3 coding DNA: TGTGCCAGCAGCTCAAGCATGAACACTGAAGCTTTCTTT. This rearrangement joins TRBV7-8 to TRBJ1-1; D is ambiguous. Trimming stripped 4 bases from V and 0 bases from J, with 6 bases between. This CDR3 spans 13 amino acids. Germline V gene lookup returns CDR1 SGHVS and CDR2 FQNEAQ. Looking up the rest from reference TRBV7-8 and TRBJ1-1 gives the full variable domain: GAGVSQSPRYKVAKRGQDVALRCDPISGHVSLFWYQQALGQGPEFLTYFQNEAQLDKSGLPSDRFFAERPEGSVSTLKIQRTQQEDSAVYLCASSSSMNTEAFFGQGTRLTVV.

This clone was found once. The V and J genes are TRBV5-1 and TRBJ2-2; 8 positions agree with TRBD2. Germline CDR1 reads SGHRS; CDR2 reads YFSETQ. The ends lost 2 bases at V and 5 bases at J; junction bases unmatched: 8. This CDR3 spans 16 amino acids. CDR3 residues: CASSFSSGRRTGELFF. The CDR3 DNA reads TGCGCCAGCAGCTTTTCCAGCGGGAGAAGAACCGGGGAGCTGTTTTTT.

The chain carries TRBV6-4 and TRBJ2-1; 11 bases align to TRBD2. V trimming: 4 bases; J trimming: 7 bases; junction bases outside the gene matches: 3. In germline, CDR1 is MRHNA, CDR2 SNTAGT. CDR3 length equals 14 residues. The CDR3: CASSVSSGGNEQFF. In DNA form, the CDR3 reads TGTGCCAGCAGTGTTTCTAGCGGGGGGAATGAGCAGTTCTTC.

This clone was recorded only once. The chain recombines TRBV10-1 with TRBJ2-5, with TRBD2 as a possible D gene (6 bases). The length of the CDR3 is 15 residues. Germline-derived CDR1 and CDR2 are WNHNN and SYGVQD (reference sequence). Trimming took off 11 bases at V and 2 bases at J, with 21 bases between the two ends. The CDR3 here is CAGRIVVAGQETQYF. The CDR3 DNA is TGCGCCGGTCGCATCGTTGTGGCGGGACAAGAGACCCAGTACTTC.

The chain combines TRBV3-1 (or the pseudogene TRBV3-2) with TRBJ2-1, with TRBD2 matching 9 bases. V shed 3 bases and J 8 bases; nucleotides not matched to a gene: 11. This CDR3 comprises 16 residues. CDR1 and CDR2 from the germline V gene are LGHDT and YNNKEL (reference sequence). The CDR3 coding sequence is TGTGCCAGCAGCCAGGGTCGTCTAGCGGGATCTGATGAGCAGTTCTTC. Translated: CASSQGRLAGSDEQFF.

The chain has TRBV5-1 and TRBJ2-7, with TRBD2 as a possible D gene (6 bases). Germline CDR1 reads SGHRS; CDR2 reads YFSETQ. V lost 0 bases, J lost 3 bases, and 13 bases lay in between. CDR3 length equals 15 residues. CDR3 amino acids: CASSLGDSRDYEQYF. The CDR3 DNA reads as TGCGCCAGCAGCTTGGGGGACTCCCGGGACTACGAGCAGTACTTC.